This is a list of T cell receptor beta chains from one sample in a study of blood T cell repertoires in COVID-19. The protocol was immunoSEQ multiplex PCR, while the TCRdb copy is restricted to in-frame clones and leaves out a portion. The data hold fewer than 250,000 clones, with approximately 86% observed a single time. Sequencing was performed on PBMCs or T cells enriched from blood (not recorded which). These receptors were taken from a woman aged 30 to 39 with acute COVID-19. Both conserved end residues are part of each CDR3. A D gene is named only where the DNA matches it firmly. Not all rows give a size; the values are once, few, many and, for expanded clones, a class.

>TRBV30|.|.|TRBJ1-1
CALKGETGSEAFF
TGTGCCTTAAAGGGGGAAACGGGGTCTGAAGCTTTCTTT
>TRBV18|TRBD1|.|TRBJ1-3
CASSPTTGAGNTIYF
TGTGCCAGCTCACCTACGACAGGGGCAGGAAACACCATATATTTT
>TRBV5-1|.|few|TRBJ1-1
CASSLEFPSGLMNTEAFF
TGCGCCAGCAGCTTGGAGTTCCCAAGCGGCCTAATGAACACTGAAGCTTTCTTT
>TRBV7-9|.|.|TRBJ2-1
CASSFLGEAKGNEQFF
TGTGCCAGCAGCTTTCTTGGGGAGGCAAAAGGCAATGAGCAGTTCTTC
>TRBV3-1/TRBV3-2|.|.|TRBJ2-1
CASSRRGYPPNEQFF
TGTGCCAGCAGCCGACGGGGGTACCCTCCCAATGAGCAGTTCTTC
>TRBV6-5|TRBD1|.|TRBJ2-7
CASSPPGTGGYEQYF
TGTGCCAGCAGCCCCCCCGGGACAGGGGGCTACGAGCAGTACTTC
>TRBV13|TRBD1|.|TRBJ2-7
CASSQGQGYEQYF
TGTGCCAGCAGCCAGGGACAGGGCTACGAGCAGTACTTC
>TRBV4-1|.|.|TRBJ1-5
CASSQVWAVDQPQHF
TGCGCCAGCAGCCAAGTTTGGGCAGTAGATCAGCCCCAGCATTTT
>TRBV12-3/TRBV12-4|.|once|TRBJ1-5
CASSQSQVRPQHF
TGTGCCAGCAGTCAAAGTCAGGTCCGGCCCCAGCATTTT
>TRBV30|TRBD1|few|TRBJ2-2
CAWSRDRSNTGELFF
TGTGCCTGGAGTCGGGACAGATCGAACACCGGGGAGCTGTTTTTT
>TRBV5-4|TRBD1|few|TRBJ1-1
CASSLWMNRGLNTEAFF
TGTGCCAGCAGCTTGTGGATGAACAGGGGTTTGAACACTGAAGCTTTCTTT
>TRBV7-9|.|few|TRBJ1-2
CASSSGAENTYGYTF
TGTGCCAGCAGCTCAGGGGCCGAGAATACATATGGCTACACCTTC
>TRBV7-9|.|.|TRBJ2-7
CASSLFGGSHYEQYF
TGTGCCAGCAGCCTATTCGGGGGTTCACACTACGAGCAGTACTTC
>TRBV6-2/TRBV6-3|.|.|TRBJ1-2
CASSYGRGRGYTF
TGTGCCAGCAGTTACGGCAGGGGTAGGGGCTACACCTTC
>TRBV4-3|.|.|TRBJ1-1
CASSQVEGDTEAFF
TGCGCCAGCAGCCAAGTAGAGGGGGACACTGAAGCTTTCTTT
>TRBV19|TRBD1|.|TRBJ1-2
CASSPGQVVYGYTF
TGTGCCAGTAGTCCCGGACAGGTAGTCTATGGCTACACCTTC
>TRBV6-5|TRBD1|.|TRBJ2-1
CASSSATGDSYNEQFF
TGTGCCAGCAGTTCCGCGACAGGGGACTCCTACAATGAGCAGTTCTTC
>TRBV12-3/TRBV12-4|.|.|TRBJ2-3
CASSLQGPDTQYF
TGTGCCAGCAGTTTACAGGGGCCAGATACGCAGTATTTT
>TRBV7-9|TRBD1|.|TRBJ2-4
CASSRPDRGPQVAKNIQYF
TGTGCCAGCAGCAGACCGGACAGGGGGCCCCAAGTAGCCAAAAACATTCAGTACTTC